One and the same sample provided the 2 T cell receptor beta chains below, sequenced in a study of yellow fever vaccine responses in identical twins. TCRdb fed the RT-PCR reads into MiXCR, producing one record per CDR3 protein. The sample lists about 360 distinct CDR3 sequences, around 70% occurring once. The input for sequencing was T cells from blood (PBMCs), unsorted or a sorted subset (not recorded which), taken before or after yellow fever vaccination (not recorded which). The source is a female donor who received the yellow fever vaccine.

The gene calls are TRBV12-3 or TRBV12-4 and TRBJ2-1; no clear D. The CDR3 sequence is 16 residues long. The V and J ends lost 2 bases and 6 bases respectively, with 17 bases between them. In DNA, the CDR3 is TGTGCCAGCAGTTTATTGTTTACCAAACAGAGCAATGAGCAGTTCTTC. This translates into CASSLLFTKQSNEQFF.

The chain couples TRBV10-3 to TRBJ1-1; TRBD1 matches 10 bases. Germline V lookup: CDR1 ENHRY, CDR2 SYGVKD. The CDR3 has 14 amino acids. J gave up 4 bases and V 8 bases, and 7 bases lay outside the gene matches. DNA of the CDR3: TGTGCCATCTCGTCCGGGACAGGGGTCACTGAAGCTTTCTTT. It translates to CAISSGTGVTEAFF.